The T cell receptor beta chain under discussion was sequenced for a study of early T cells in non-severe SARS-CoV-2 infection. Whole-study results and caveats: Comparison of clonotypes with VDJdb favored anti-spike CD8 responses while missing private and CD4 specificities.

TCRdb processed the 5' RACE reads anew with MiXCR; each CDR3 protein has one entry. Among around 93,000 distinct CDR3 sequences listed, about an eighth were seen once. To note about this clonotype: Its matching antigen is unknown.

CDR1 and CDR2 (germline): SEHNR, FQNEAQ (reference sequence). Trimming removed 7 bases from V and 9 bases from J, with 16 bases in between. CDR3 length equals 13 residues. This material consisted of whole blood, taken at baseline. The rearrangement uses TRBV7-9 and TRBJ2-1; no definite D call. The TCR comes from an adult who was a healthcare worker with PCR-confirmed SARS-CoV-2 infection or an uninfected control (not recorded which). The CDR3 sequence is CASTFNAVGEQFF. The DNA for the CDR3 is TGTGCCAGCACCTTCAATGCGGTTGGTGAGCAGTTCTTC.